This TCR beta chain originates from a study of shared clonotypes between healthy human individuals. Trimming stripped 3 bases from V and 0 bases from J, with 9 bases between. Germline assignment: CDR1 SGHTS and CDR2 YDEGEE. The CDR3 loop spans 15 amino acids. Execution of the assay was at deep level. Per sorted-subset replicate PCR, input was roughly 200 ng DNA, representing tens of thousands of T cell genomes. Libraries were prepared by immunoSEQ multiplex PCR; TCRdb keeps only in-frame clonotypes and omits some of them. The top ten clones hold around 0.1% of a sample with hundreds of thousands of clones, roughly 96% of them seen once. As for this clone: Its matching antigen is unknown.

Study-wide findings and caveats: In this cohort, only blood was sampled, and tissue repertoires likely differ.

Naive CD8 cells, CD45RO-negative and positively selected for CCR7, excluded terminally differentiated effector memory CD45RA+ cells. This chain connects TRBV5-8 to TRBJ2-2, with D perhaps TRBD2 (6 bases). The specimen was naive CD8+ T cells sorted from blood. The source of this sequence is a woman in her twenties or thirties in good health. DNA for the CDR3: TGTGCCAGCAGCTCGGGAGCTCCGAACACCGGGGAGCTGTTTTTT. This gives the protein CASSSGAPNTGELFF.